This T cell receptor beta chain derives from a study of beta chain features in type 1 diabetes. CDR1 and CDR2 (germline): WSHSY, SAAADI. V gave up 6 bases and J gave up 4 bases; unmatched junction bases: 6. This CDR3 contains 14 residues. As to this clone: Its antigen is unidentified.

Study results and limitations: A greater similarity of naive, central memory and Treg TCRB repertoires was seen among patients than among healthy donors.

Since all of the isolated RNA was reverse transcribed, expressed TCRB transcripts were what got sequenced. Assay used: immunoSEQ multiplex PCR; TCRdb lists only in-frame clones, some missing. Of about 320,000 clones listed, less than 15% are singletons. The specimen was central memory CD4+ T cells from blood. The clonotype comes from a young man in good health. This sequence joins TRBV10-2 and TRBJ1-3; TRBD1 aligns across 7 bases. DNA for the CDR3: TGCGCCAGCAGCTTACAGGGGAAGGGAAACACCATATATTTT. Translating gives CASSLQGKGNTIYF.